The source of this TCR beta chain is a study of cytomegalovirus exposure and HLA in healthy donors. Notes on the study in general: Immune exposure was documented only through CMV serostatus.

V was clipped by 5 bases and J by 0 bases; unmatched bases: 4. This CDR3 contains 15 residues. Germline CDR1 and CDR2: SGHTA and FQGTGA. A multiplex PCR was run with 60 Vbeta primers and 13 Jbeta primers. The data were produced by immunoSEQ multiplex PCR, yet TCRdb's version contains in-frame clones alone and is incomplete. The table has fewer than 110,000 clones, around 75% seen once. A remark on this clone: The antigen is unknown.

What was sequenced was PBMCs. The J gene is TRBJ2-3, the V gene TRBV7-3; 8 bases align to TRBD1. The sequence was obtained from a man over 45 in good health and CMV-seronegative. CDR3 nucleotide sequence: TGTGCCAGCAGCGAGGACAGGGTTAGCACAGATACGCAGTATTTT. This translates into CASSEDRVSTDTQYF.